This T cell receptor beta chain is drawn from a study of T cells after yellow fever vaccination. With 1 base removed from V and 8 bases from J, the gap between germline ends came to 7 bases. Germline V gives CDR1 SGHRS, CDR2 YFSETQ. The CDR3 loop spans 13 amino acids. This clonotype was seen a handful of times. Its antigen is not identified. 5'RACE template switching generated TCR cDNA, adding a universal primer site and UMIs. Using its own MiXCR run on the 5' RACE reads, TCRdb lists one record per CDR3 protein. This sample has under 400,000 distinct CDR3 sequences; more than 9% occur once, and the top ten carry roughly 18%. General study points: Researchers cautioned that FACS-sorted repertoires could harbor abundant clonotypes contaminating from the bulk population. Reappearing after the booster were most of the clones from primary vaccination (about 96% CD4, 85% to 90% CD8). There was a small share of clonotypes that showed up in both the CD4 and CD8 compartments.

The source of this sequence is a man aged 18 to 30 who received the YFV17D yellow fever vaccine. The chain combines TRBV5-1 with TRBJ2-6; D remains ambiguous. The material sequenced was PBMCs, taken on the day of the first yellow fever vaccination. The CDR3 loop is CASSLSGPNVLTF. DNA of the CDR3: TGCGCCAGCAGCTTGTCAGGCCCCAACGTCCTGACTTTC. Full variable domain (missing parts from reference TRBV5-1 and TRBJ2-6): KAGVTQTPRYLIKTRGQQVTLSCSPISGHRSVSWYQQTPGQGLQFLFEYFSETQRNKGNFPGRFSGRQFSNSRSEMNVSTLELGDSALYLCASSLSGPNVLTFGAGSRLTVL.